This T cell receptor beta chain originates from a study of blood T cells in healthy people across ages. The wider study: In model experiments, template switching was able to capture about one barcoded beta molecule for every two T cells that were present.

No fewer than 5 micrograms of total RNA were isolated from every sample. Alongside a J-beta primer mix, a sample-barcoded 5' primer served in a second PCR lasting 7 to 11 cycles. TCRdb recomputed calls from the 5' RACE reads with MiXCR, one row per CDR3 protein. The sample has about 2 million distinct CDR3 sequences; roughly 50% are singletons. As for this clonotype: Antigen: not known.

V was pared by 4 bases and J by 1 base, with 9 bases between. The CDR3 covers 14 residues. Germline V gene sequence: CDR1 LNHDA, CDR2 SQIVND (reference sequence). Findings and limits, study-wide: Diversity was estimated from one million T cells, and these estimates were considered underestimates. Diversity was higher, and naive CD4+ cells more numerous, in long-lived donors than in aged donors.

The clonotype originates from a middle-aged woman in good health. V is TRBV19 and J is TRBJ2-3; D may be TRBD2 (6 bases). The sequenced sample was blood. The CDR3 region has the DNA TGTGCCAGTAGTAACGAGCGGGGCACAGATACGCAGTATTTT. Translating gives CASSNERGTDTQYF. The full variable domain, in which reference TRBV19 and TRBJ2-3 provide the parts outside the CDR3, is DGGITQSPKYLFRKEGQNVTLSCEQNLNHDAMYWYRQDPGQGLRLIYYSQIVNDFQKGDIAEGYSVSREKKESFPLTVTSAQKNPTAFYLCASSNERGTDTQYFGPGTRLTVL.